This passage covers 32 T cell receptor beta chains from one sample sequenced in a study of T cell repertoires in cytomegalovirus infection. One entry per CDR3 protein results from TCRdb running MiXCR on the reads. The sample holds around 630,000 distinct CDR3 sequences, about 24% seen once. Sequenced material: CD8+ T cells from PBMCs. All receptors derive from a human donor in good health (CMV status not recorded). Some clones in this sample may be carry-over from other donors' samples.

The chain combines TRBV27 with TRBJ2-5; D might be TRBD2 (6 bases). The germline V and J ends were trimmed by 0 bases and 2 bases, with 19 bases remaining between them. This CDR3 has 18 amino acids. The germline V gene has CDR1 MNHEY and CDR2 SMNVEV (reference sequence). CDR3 in amino acids: CASSLSMRSGWRQETQYF. CDR3 sequence (DNA): TGTGCCAGCAGTTTATCGATGCGGAGCGGGTGGAGACAAGAGACCCAGTACTTC.

Comment on this clonotype: Sequence at one end of the junction differs from germline and may be a read error. The chain couples TRBV11-2 to TRBJ2-1; tentative D call: TRBD1 (5 bases). The CDR3 length is 15 residues. Germline V lookup: CDR1 SGHAT, CDR2 FQNNGV. CDR3 in amino acids: CASSLTWGWVNDQFF. The CDR3 DNA follows: TGTGCCAGCAGCTTAACATGGGGCTGGGTCAATGATCAGTTCTTC.

Worth noting for this clonotype: Being one base from a much bigger clone, this may be a read error. The rearrangement uses TRBV7-3 and TRBJ1-2; no reliable D call. CDR3 length: 13 residues. Germline CDR1 is SGHTA and CDR2 is FQGTGA. Trimming removed 4 bases from V and 8 bases from J, with 14 bases in between. The CDR3 loop is CASSSPSRGGYTF. CDR3 nucleotide sequence: TGTGCCAGCAGCTCCCCCAGTCGTGGCGGCTACACCTTC. The complete variable domain, with remaining parts taken from reference TRBV7-3 and TRBJ1-2, reads GAGVSQTPSNKVTEKGKYVELRCDPISGHTALYWYRQSLGQGPEFLIYFQGTGAADDSGLPNDRFFAVRPEGSVSTLKIQRTERGDSAVYLCASSSPSRGGYTFGSGTRLTVV.

Remarks on this clonotype: Relative to the germline gene, one junction end is altered; a read error may explain this. The genes are TRBV12-3 or TRBV12-4 and TRBJ1-2, with 8 positions matching TRBD1. The CDR3 covers 15 residues. Here the CDR3 reads CVSRPSTGANYGYTF. The CDR3, as DNA: TGTGTCAGCAGACCCTCGACAGGGGCTAACTATGGCTACACCTTC.

This clonotype has only a few counts. The V call is TRBV5-1, the J call TRBJ2-1; D ambiguous. The CDR3 length is 14 residues. The germline V and J ends were trimmed by 5 bases and 7 bases, with 16 bases remaining between them. Germline V lookup: CDR1 SGHRS, CDR2 YFSETQ. The CDR3 DNA reads as TGCGCCAGCAGATCCACAATTGAGGAGAATGAGCAGTTCTTC. The encoded protein is CASRSTIEENEQFF. The variable domain in full, with the rest retrieved from reference TRBV5-1 and TRBJ2-1, is KAGVTQTPRYLIKTRGQQVTLSCSPISGHRSVSWYQQTPGQGLQFLFEYFSETQRNKGNFPGRFSGRQFSNSRSEMNVSTLELGDSALYLCASRSTIEENEQFFGPGTRLTVL.

This clonotype was detected many times. The rearrangement links TRBV7-6 to TRBJ2-7; 8 bases fit TRBD1. The CDR3 sequence is 15 residues long. Germline loops: CDR1 SGHVS, CDR2 FNYEAQ. The V segment lost 5 bases and the J segment 2 bases; nucleotides outside the gene matches: 8. CDR3 sequence: CASSPDRVSAYEQYF. CDR3 in DNA: TGTGCCAGCAGCCCGGACAGGGTCTCAGCCTACGAGCAGTACTTC.

This clonotype was found a few times. The chain couples TRBV12-3 or TRBV12-4 to TRBJ2-1; the D gene is possibly TRBD2 (6 bases). With 3 bases removed from V and 6 bases from J, the gap between germline ends came to 12 bases. This CDR3 region has 14 residues. The CDR3: CASSFGGVSNEQFF. The CDR3 DNA reads as TGTGCCAGCAGTTTTGGAGGGGTGAGCAATGAGCAGTTCTTC.

This clonotype was detected many times. This rearrangement joins TRBV6-1 to TRBJ2-1; D is possibly TRBD2 (6 bases). CDR3 length: 16 residues. V lost 5 bases, J lost 1 base, and 15 bases lay in between. Germline CDR1 and CDR2: MNHNS and SASEGT. The CDR3 is CASSLRRDFSYNEQFF. CDR3 sequence (DNA): TGTGCCAGCAGTCTCCGTCGGGACTTTTCCTACAATGAGCAGTTCTTC.

The chain uses TRBV11-1 and TRBJ2-7, with 10 bases lining up with TRBD2. Losses at the gene ends were 5 bases for V and 3 bases for J; bases not matched to a gene: 10. Germline values: CDR1 SGHAT, CDR2 FQDESV (reference sequence). The CDR3 consists of 16 residues. CDR3 nucleotide sequence: TGTGCCAGCAGCCAACCCTCGGGGACTAGCGTCTACGAGCAGTACTTC. It is translated as CASSQPSGTSVYEQYF. The entire variable domain, with the rest obtained from reference TRBV11-1 and TRBJ2-7, is as follows: EAEVAQSPRYKITEKSQAVAFWCDPISGHATLYWYRQILGQGPELLVQFQDESVVDDSQLPKDRFSAERLKGVDSTLKIQPAELGDSAMYLCASSQPSGTSVYEQYFGPGTRLTVT.

This clonotype was seen only a few times. The chain combines TRBV28 with TRBJ2-1; the D is unclear. This CDR3 has 13 amino acids. V was pared by 3 bases and J by 6 bases, with 9 bases between. Germline V lookup: CDR1 MDHEN, CDR2 SYDVKM. DNA for the CDR3: TGTGCCAGCAGTTTCAACAGTCCCAATGAGCAGTTCTTC. Translation gives CASSFNSPNEQFF.

The V gene is TRBV19, the J gene TRBJ1-2; D remains unclear. Per the germline V gene, CDR1 is LNHDA and CDR2 is SQIVND (reference sequence). The length of the CDR3 is 14 residues. V lost 4 bases and J 3 bases, leaving 12 bases between the germline ends. CDR3 sequence: CASSTPESYYGYTF. In DNA, the CDR3 is TGTGCCAGTAGTACACCTGAATCCTACTATGGCTACACCTTC.

The chain uses TRBV10-3 and TRBJ1-1; 9 bases are a match to TRBD1. The CDR3 is 13 amino acids. V gave up 9 bases and J gave up 5 bases; unmatched junction bases: 7. The germline V gene encodes CDR1 ENHRY and CDR2 SYGVKD. CDR3 sequence reads: CAMRDRASTEAFF. CDR3 nucleotides: TGTGCCATGAGGGACAGGGCGAGTACTGAAGCTTTCTTT.

The chain recombines TRBV12-3 or TRBV12-4 with TRBJ1-2, with D possibly being TRBD1 (5 bases). This CDR3 has 14 amino acids. The germline V and J ends were trimmed by 10 bases and 6 bases, with 21 bases remaining between them. In DNA form, the CDR3 reads TGTGCCACCATCCCCAGGGCAGGGAAGAATGGCTACACCTTC. This encodes CATIPRAGKNGYTF.

V and J are TRBV7-9 and TRBJ2-1; 10 bases are a match to TRBD1. V was pared by 10 bases and J by 0 bases, with 12 bases of the junction left unmatched. Germline V gives CDR1 SEHNR, CDR2 FQNEAQ (reference sequence). CDR3 size: 17 residues. The CDR3: CATPGQGSPSSYNEQFF. The CDR3 coding sequence is TGTGCCACCCCGGGACAGGGGTCTCCAAGCTCCTACAATGAGCAGTTCTTC.

This chain joins TRBV10-3 and TRBJ2-2, with TRBD1 matching 7 bases. Trimming took 7 bases from V and 1 from J; bases not matched to a gene: 6. Germline V gene lookup returns CDR1 ENHRY and CDR2 SYGVKD. CDR3 length: 15 amino acids. The CDR3 DNA sequence: TGTGCCATCACCTCCGGGACAGAGAACACCGGGGAGCTGTTTTTT. This encodes CAITSGTENTGELFF.

This chain uses TRBV5-1 with TRBJ1-5, with D maybe TRBD1 (5 bases). The germline CDR1 and CDR2 sequences are SGHRS and YFSETQ. V dropped 4 bases and J dropped 1 base, with 12 bases sitting between them. CDR3 length equals 15 residues. CDR3 region: CASSPGLGSNQPQHF. The CDR3 bases are TGCGCCAGCAGCCCGGGACTCGGAAGCAATCAGCCCCAGCATTTT.

This clonotype was recorded many times. This chain connects TRBV7-6 to TRBJ2-1, with 8 bases matching TRBD1. The germline V gene encodes CDR1 SGHVS and CDR2 FNYEAQ. This CDR3 comprises 19 residues. V dropped 0 bases and J dropped 8; count of bases not matched to a gene: 18. Written as DNA, the CDR3 is TGTGCCAGCAGCTTAGCGGTACCGAGGGGGGCAGTGGACAGGGATGAGCAGTTCTTC. Its protein is CASSLAVPRGAVDRDEQFF.

This clonotype showed up many times. The chain combines TRBV28 with TRBJ2-1, with D maybe TRBD1 (5 bases). With 5 bases removed from V and 7 bases from J, the gap between germline ends came to 15 bases. Germline V lookup: CDR1 MDHEN, CDR2 SYDVKM. This CDR3 comprises 14 residues. The CDR3 DNA reads TGTGCCAGCAGTCCAGCAACCAGGGTTAATGAGCAGTTCTTC. It translates to CASSPATRVNEQFF.

The chain employs TRBV7-9 and TRBJ2-2; a possible D gene is TRBD1 (5 bases). This CDR3 has 15 amino acids. Germline-derived CDR1 and CDR2 are SEHNR and FQNEAQ (reference sequence). Trimming stripped 2 bases from V and 1 base from J, with 8 bases between. The CDR3 loop reads CASSLRGRNTGELFF. The CDR3 bases are TGTGCCAGCAGCTTAAGGGGAAGGAACACCGGGGAGCTGTTTTTT.

In the case of this clonotype: One end of the junction fails to match germline, which may point to a read error. The rearrangement joins TRBV6-2 or TRBV6-3 to TRBJ2-3, with 7 bases that match TRBD2. The V gene's germline CDR1 is MNHEY and CDR2 SVGEGT. The CDR3 loop spans 14 amino acids. The CDR3 loop is CTSADCGGSDTQYF. The CDR3 coding sequence is TGTACCAGCGCTGACTGCGGGGGATCAGATACGCAGTATTTT.

The chain links TRBV27 to TRBJ2-1, with 8 bases that match TRBD1. V dropped 7 bases and J dropped 4; count of bases not matched to a gene: 9. The CDR3 length is 15 residues. Germline V gene lookup returns CDR1 MNHEY and CDR2 SMNVEV (reference sequence). This CDR3 reads CASTKTGAVYNEQFF. As DNA, the CDR3 is TGTGCCAGCACCAAGACAGGGGCTGTATACAATGAGCAGTTCTTC.

For this clonotype: This could be a read error, since a much larger clone is one nucleotide away. It is likely a read error, because the conserved phenylalanine at the end of the CDR3 is missing. The rearrangement joins TRBV7-3 to TRBJ1-3, with no clear D. The CDR3 has 15 residues. V gave up 1 base and J gave up 0 bases, with 7 bases separating them. Germline-derived CDR1 and CDR2 are SGHTA and FQGTGA. The chain's CDR3 is CASSLKAVSGNTIYS. For the CDR3, the DNA is TGTGCCAGCAGCTTAAAAGCGGTCTCTGGAAACACCATATATTCT.

The V gene is TRBV6-1, the J gene TRBJ2-2; TRBD1 matches 9 bases. This CDR3 has 18 amino acids. From germline, CDR1 is MNHNS and CDR2 SASEGT. After removal of 5 bases from V and 3 bases from J, the junction contained 13 bases not matched to a gene. The CDR3 loop is CASSYEDPGQGYTGELFF. The CDR3 nucleotides read TGTGCCAGCAGTTATGAAGACCCGGGACAGGGATACACCGGGGAGCTGTTTTTT.

This clonotype was seen a handful of times. The V and J genes are TRBV28 and TRBJ1-1; D remains ambiguous. CDR3 length equals 13 residues. Germline-derived CDR1 and CDR2 are MDHEN and SYDVKM. Between the trimmed V and J ends, which lost 5 bases and 7 bases, there was a span of 14 bases. CDR3 DNA: TGTGCCAGCAGTCAGGTGGGCCGGTATGAAGCTTTCTTT. This encodes CASSQVGRYEAFF.

This clonotype was found many times. The chain has TRBV7-8 and TRBJ2-1; D not certain. Germline V CDR1 and CDR2: SGHVS, FQNEAQ. The CDR3 has 14 residues. Trimming left V 11 bases short and J 9 bases short, with 23 bases between. The CDR3 DNA sequence: TGTGCCTCCCTAACAGATGTGGCACCAGGTGAGCAGTTCTTC. This encodes CASLTDVAPGEQFF.

There are a few counts of this clonotype. The V call is TRBV9, the J call TRBJ2-7; TRBD1 is a possible D gene (5 bases). With 0 bases removed from V and 7 bases from J, the gap between germline ends came to 17 bases. Germline lookup yields CDR1 SGDLS and CDR2 YYNGEE. The CDR3 extends over 15 amino acids. The CDR3 loop is CASSVGAGLTREQYF. CDR3 in DNA: TGTGCCAGCAGCGTAGGAGCAGGGCTTACGAGAGAGCAGTACTTC.

The genes are TRBV7-8 and TRBJ1-2; 7 bases are shared with TRBD1. Germline V gene sequence: CDR1 SGHVS, CDR2 FQNEAQ. There are 14 residues in the CDR3. With 4 bases clipped from V and 8 bases from J, the junction kept 10 bases outside the gene matches. CDR3 sequence (DNA): TGTGCCAGCAGCTCACCGGGACAGTCGGTGGGCTACACCTTC. It yields the protein CASSSPGQSVGYTF.

This clonotype has a handful of counts. The chain links TRBV28 to TRBJ1-1; 9 bases match TRBD1. CDR3 size: 17 residues. J lost 1 base, V lost 6 bases, and 12 bases had no gene match. Germline V gene sequence: CDR1 MDHEN, CDR2 SYDVKM. The CDR3 loop is CASRQVGTGTSNTEAFF. DNA for the CDR3: TGTGCCAGCAGACAAGTAGGGACAGGGACCTCGAACACTGAAGCTTTCTTT.

The chain couples TRBV28 to TRBJ1-6, with a weak D call TRBD1 (5 bases). This CDR3 comprises 17 residues. V was cut by 3 bases and J by 4 bases, with 16 bases left in between. Germline loops: CDR1 MDHEN, CDR2 SYDVKM. This chain's CDR3 is CASSFNSRGAYNSPLHF. CDR3 in DNA: TGTGCCAGCAGTTTCAACTCTAGGGGCGCTTATAATTCACCCCTCCACTTT.

In this sample, this clonotype turned up a few times. V and J are TRBV6-5 and TRBJ1-2; D unresolved. The CDR3 runs 12 residues. Trimming removed 3 bases from V and 8 bases from J, with 10 bases in between. Germline V lookup: CDR1 MNHEY, CDR2 SVGAGI. The CDR3 nucleotides are TGTGCCAGCAGTTATATCGGGCAAGGCTACACCTTC. Its translation: CASSYIGQGYTF.

This clonotype has only a few counts. J is TRBJ1-1 and V is TRBV9; 7 bases are shared with TRBD1. The length of the CDR3 is 14 residues. From germline, CDR1 is SGDLS and CDR2 YYNGEE. The junction had 7 bases not matched to a gene; V was cut back by 5 bases and J by 3 bases. The DNA for the CDR3 is TGTGCCAGCAGGGACGGACAGGAAGACACTGAAGCTTTCTTT. The encoded protein is CASRDGQEDTEAFF.

V usage is TRBV6-5 and J usage is TRBJ2-2; TRBD2 might be the D (7 bases). Germline V CDR1 and CDR2: MNHEY, SVGAGI. The CDR3 extends over 14 amino acids. The V gene lost 5 bases and the J gene lost 4 bases, with 11 bases spanning the gap. CDR3 residues: CASSRGAATGELFF. The CDR3 DNA follows: TGTGCCAGCAGTCGGGGGGCGGCCACCGGGGAGCTGTTTTTT.